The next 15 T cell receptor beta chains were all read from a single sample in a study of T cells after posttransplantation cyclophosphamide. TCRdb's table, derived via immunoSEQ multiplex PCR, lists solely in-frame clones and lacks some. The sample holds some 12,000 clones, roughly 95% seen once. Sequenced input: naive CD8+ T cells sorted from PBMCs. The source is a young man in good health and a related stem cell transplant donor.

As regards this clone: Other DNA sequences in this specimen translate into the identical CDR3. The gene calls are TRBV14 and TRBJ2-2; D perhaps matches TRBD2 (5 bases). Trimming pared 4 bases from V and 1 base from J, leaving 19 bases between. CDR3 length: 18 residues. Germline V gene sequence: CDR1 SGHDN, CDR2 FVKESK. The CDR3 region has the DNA TGTGCCAGCAGCCTCACGCCCGGAGGTTGGGGGAACACCGGGGAGCTGTTTTTT. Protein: CASSLTPGGWGNTGELFF.

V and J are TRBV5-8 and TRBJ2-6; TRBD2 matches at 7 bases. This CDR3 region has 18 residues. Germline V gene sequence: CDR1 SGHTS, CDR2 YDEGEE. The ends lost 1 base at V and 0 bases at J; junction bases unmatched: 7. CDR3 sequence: CASSLLLGRVSGANVLTF. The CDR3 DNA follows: TGTGCCAGCAGCTTGCTGTTAGGGAGGGTCTCTGGGGCCAACGTCCTGACTTTC.

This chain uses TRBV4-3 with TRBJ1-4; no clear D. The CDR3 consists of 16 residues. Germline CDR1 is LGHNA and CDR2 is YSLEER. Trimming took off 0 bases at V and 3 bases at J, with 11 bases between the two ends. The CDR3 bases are TGCGCCAGCAGCCAAGATTTGGCGGTGGCTAATGAAAAACTGTTTTTT. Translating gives CASSQDLAVANEKLFF.

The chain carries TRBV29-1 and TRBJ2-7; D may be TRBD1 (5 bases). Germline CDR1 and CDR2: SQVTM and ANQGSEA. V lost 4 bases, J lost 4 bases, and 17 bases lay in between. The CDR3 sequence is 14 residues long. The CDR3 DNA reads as TGCAGCGTTGTAGGGGTCCTGTTCCCATACGAGCAGTACTTC. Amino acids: CSVVGVLFPYEQYF.

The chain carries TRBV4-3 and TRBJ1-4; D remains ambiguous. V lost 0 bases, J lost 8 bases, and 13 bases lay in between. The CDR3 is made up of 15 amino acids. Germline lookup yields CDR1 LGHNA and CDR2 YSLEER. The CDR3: CASSQDVLTGEKLFF. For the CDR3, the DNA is TGCGCCAGCAGCCAAGACGTCCTAACGGGGGAAAAACTGTTTTTT.

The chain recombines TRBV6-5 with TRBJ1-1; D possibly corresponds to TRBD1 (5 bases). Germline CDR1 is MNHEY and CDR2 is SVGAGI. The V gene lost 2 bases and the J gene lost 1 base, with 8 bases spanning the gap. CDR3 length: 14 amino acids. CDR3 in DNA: TGTGCCAGCAGTTACGGACACAAGAACACTGAAGCTTTCTTT. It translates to CASSYGHKNTEAFF.

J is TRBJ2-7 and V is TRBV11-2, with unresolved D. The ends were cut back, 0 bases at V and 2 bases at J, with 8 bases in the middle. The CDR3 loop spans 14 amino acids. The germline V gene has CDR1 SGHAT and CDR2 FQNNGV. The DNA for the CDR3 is TGTGCCAGCAGCTTAGATCCGGGTACCTACGAGCAGTACTTC. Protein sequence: CASSLDPGTYEQYF.

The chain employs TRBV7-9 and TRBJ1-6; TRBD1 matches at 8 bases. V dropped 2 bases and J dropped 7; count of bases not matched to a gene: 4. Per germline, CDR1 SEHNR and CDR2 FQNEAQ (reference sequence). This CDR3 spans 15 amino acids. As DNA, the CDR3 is TGTGCCAGCAGCTTATCTGACAGGGGAAATTCACCCCTCCACTTT. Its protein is CASSLSDRGNSPLHF.

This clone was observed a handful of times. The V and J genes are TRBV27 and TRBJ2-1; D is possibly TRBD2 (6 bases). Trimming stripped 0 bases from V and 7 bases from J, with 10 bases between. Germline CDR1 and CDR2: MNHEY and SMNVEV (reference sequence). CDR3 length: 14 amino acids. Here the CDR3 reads CASSLSIRGNEQFF. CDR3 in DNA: TGTGCCAGCAGTTTATCGATTCGGGGGAATGAGCAGTTCTTC.

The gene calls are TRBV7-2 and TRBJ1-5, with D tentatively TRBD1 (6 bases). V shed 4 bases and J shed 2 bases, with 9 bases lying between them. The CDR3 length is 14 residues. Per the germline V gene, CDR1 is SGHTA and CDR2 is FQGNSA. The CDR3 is CASSYRQGNQPQHF. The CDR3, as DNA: TGTGCCAGCAGCTACCGACAGGGCAATCAGCCCCAGCATTTT.

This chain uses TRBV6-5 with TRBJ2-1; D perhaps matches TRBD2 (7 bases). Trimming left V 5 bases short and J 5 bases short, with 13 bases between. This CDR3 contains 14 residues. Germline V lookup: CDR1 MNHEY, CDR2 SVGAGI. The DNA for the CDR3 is TGTGCCAGCAGTCCCGCGGGGGCTAACAATGAGCAGTTCTTC. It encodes CASSPAGANNEQFF.

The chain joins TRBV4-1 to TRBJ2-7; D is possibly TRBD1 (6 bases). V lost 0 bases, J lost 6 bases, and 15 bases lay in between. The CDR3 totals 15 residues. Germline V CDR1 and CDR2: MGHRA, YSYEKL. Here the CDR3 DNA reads TGCGCCAGCAGCCAAGATCAGGGGACGGTTCTCGAGCAGTACTTC. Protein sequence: CASSQDQGTVLEQYF.

Written as DNA, the CDR3 is TGTGCCAGCAGTTATCAGACAGGCACCGGGGAGCTGTTTTTT. Amino acids: CASSYQTGTGELFF. The chain couples TRBV6-5 to TRBJ2-2; a possible D gene is TRBD1 (6 bases). CDR3 length equals 14 residues. V was cut by 3 bases and J by 4 bases, with 9 bases left in between. The germline V gene has CDR1 MNHEY and CDR2 SVGAGI.

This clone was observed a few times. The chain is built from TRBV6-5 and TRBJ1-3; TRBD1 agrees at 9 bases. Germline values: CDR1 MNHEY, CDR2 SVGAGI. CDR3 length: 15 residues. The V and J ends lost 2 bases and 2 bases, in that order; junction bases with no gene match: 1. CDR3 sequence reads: CASSYGTGTGNTIYF. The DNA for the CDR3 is TGTGCCAGCAGTTACGGGACAGGGACTGGAAACACCATATATTTT.

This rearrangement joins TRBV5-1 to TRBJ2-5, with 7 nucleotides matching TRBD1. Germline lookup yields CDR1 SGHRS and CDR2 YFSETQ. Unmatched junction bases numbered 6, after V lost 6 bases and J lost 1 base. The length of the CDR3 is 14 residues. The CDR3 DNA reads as TGCGCCAGCAACTACGACAGGGCCCAAGAGACCCAGTACTTC. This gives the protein CASNYDRAQETQYF.